This paragraph covers one T cell receptor (beta chain) sequence. This record belongs to a study of blood T cell repertoires in COVID-19. Study background: Acute-phase and convalescent COVID-19 samples originated in the United States, Italy and Spain.

The data were produced by immunoSEQ multiplex PCR, yet TCRdb's version contains in-frame clones alone and is incomplete. The repertoire holds 150,000 to 200,000 clones, with around 76% as singletons. The age range of participants was about 18 to 100 years, with residence in some 25 US areas. Which cohort a participant joined came from the clinical history participants gave. V was trimmed by 6 bases and J by 14 bases, leaving 16 bases between them. The V gene's germline CDR1 is LGHDT and CDR2 YNNKEL (reference sequence). This CDR3 comprises 11 residues. This chain connects TRBV3-1 (or the pseudogene TRBV3-2) to TRBJ2-5, with a tentative D call TRBD1 (5 bases). The clonotype comes from a woman aged 45-60 years with acute COVID-19. The sequenced sample was PBMCs or T cells enriched from blood (not recorded which). The CDR3 is CASRTKWGFYF. Here the CDR3 DNA reads TGTGCCAGCAGAACGAAATGGGGCTTCTACTTC.